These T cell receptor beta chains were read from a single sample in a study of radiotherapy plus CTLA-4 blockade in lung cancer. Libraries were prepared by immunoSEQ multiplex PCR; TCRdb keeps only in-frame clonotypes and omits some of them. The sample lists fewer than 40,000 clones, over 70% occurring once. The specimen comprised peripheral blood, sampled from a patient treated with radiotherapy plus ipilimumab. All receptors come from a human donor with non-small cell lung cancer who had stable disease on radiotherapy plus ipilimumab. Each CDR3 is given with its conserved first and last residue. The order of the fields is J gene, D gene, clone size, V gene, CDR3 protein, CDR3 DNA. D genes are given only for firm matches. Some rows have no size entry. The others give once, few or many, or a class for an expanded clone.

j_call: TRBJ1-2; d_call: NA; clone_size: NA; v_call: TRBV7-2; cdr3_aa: CASSLGQPMMGYTF; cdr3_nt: TGTGCCAGCAGCTTGGGACAACCTATGATGGGCTACACCTTC
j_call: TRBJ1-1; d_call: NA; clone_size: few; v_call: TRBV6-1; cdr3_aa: CASVQARAFF; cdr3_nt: TGTGCCAGCGTACAGGCAAGAGCTTTCTTT
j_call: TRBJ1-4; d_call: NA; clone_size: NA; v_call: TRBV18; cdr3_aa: CASSPPGNEKLFF; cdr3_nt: TGTGCCAGCTCACCCCCGGGTAATGAAAAACTGTTTTTT
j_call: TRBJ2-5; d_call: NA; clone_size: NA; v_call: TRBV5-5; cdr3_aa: CASDPWARETQYF; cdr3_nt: TGTGCCAGCGACCCCTGGGCACGTGAGACCCAGTACTTC
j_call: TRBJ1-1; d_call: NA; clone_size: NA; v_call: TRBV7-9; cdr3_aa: CASSLGFPGNMNTEAFF; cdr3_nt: TGTGCCAGCAGCTTAGGCTTCCCTGGAAACATGAACACTGAAGCTTTCTTT
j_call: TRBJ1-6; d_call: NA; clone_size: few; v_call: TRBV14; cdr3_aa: CASSQDGQLSYNSPLHF; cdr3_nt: TGTGCCAGCAGCCAAGATGGGCAGCTCTCCTATAATTCACCCCTCCACTTT
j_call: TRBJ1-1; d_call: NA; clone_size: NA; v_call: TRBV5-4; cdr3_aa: CASSYRALDYTEAFF; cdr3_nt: TGTGCCAGCAGCTATCGAGCACTCGATTACACTGAAGCTTTCTTT
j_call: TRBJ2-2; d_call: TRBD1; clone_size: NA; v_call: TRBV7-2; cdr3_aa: CASSATGGAGELFF; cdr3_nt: TGTGCCAGCAGCGCCACAGGGGGTGCCGGGGAGCTGTTTTTT
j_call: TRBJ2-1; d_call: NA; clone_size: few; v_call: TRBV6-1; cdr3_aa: CASTSVDSYNEQFF; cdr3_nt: TGTGCCAGCACTTCTGTCGACAGTTACAATGAGCAGTTCTTC
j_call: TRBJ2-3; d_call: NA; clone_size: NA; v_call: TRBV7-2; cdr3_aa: CASSLVGEPDTQYF; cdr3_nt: TGTGCCAGCAGCTTAGTTGGGGAACCAGATACGCAGTATTTT
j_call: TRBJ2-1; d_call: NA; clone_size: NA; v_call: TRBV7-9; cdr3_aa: CASSLGTSITNEQFF; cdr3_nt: TGTGCCAGCAGCTTAGGGACTTCCATAACCAATGAGCAGTTCTTC
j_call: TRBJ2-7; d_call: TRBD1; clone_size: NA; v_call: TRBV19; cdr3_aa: CATSSGQGRDEQYF; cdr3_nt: TGTGCCACCTCCTCGGGACAGGGCAGGGACGAGCAGTACTTC
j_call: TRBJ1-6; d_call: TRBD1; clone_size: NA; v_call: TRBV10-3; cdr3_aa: CAIRSGTGNPLHF; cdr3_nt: TGTGCCATCAGGTCCGGGACAGGGAATCCCCTCCACTTT
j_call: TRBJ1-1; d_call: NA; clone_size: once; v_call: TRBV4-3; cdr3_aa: CASSQRGSTEAFF; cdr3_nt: TGCGCCAGCAGCCAAAGGGGGAGCACTGAAGCTTTCTTT
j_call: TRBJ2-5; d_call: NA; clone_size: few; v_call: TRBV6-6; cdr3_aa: CASSPYRDTGQETQYF; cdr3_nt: TGTGCCAGCAGTCCCTACCGGGACACCGGCCAAGAGACCCAGTACTTC
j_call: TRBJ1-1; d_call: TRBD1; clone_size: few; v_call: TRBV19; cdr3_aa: CASTPKKGQGMNTEAFF; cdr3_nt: TGTGCCAGTACCCCCAAGAAGGGACAGGGAATGAACACTGAAGCTTTCTTT
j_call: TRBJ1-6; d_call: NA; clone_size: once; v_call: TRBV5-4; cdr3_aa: CASSSEGHYNSPLHF; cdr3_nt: TGTGCCAGCAGCTCAGAGGGACATTATAATTCACCCCTCCACTTT
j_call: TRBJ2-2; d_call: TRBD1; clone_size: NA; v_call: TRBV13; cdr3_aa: CASSFPTGANTGELFF; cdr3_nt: TGTGCCAGCAGCTTTCCGACAGGGGCTAACACCGGGGAGCTGTTTTTT
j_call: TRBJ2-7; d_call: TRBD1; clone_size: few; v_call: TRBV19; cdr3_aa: CASSLDRRREQYF; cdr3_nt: TGTGCCAGTAGTTTGGACAGGCGCCGCGAGCAGTACTTC
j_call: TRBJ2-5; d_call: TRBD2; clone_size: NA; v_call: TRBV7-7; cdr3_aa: CASSPAGGKGETQYF; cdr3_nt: TGTGCCAGCAGCCCGGCGGGGGGAAAGGGAGAGACCCAGTACTTC
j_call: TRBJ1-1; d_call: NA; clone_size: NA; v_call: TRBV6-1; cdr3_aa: CASSEGFMNTEAFF; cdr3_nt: TGTGCCAGCAGTGAGGGGTTTATGAACACTGAAGCTTTCTTT
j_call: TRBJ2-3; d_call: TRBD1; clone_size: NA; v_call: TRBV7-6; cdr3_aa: CASSLDRGRTDTQYF; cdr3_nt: TGTGCCAGCAGCTTAGACAGGGGGCGCACAGATACGCAGTATTTT
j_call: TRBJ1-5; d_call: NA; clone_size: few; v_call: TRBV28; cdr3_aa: CASTGFDGRNQPQHF; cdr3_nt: TGTGCCAGCACCGGATTCGACGGTCGCAATCAGCCCCAGCATTTT
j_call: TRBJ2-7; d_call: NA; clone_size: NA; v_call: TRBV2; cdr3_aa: CASSVFGQDYEQYF; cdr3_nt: TGTGCCAGCAGTGTCTTCGGGCAGGACTACGAGCAGTACTTC
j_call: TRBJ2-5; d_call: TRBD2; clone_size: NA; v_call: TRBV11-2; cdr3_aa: CASSFRSGGAGETQYF; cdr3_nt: TGTGCCAGCAGCTTTAGAAGCGGGGGGGCCGGGGAGACCCAGTACTTC
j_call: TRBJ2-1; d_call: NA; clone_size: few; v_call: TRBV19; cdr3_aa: CASSIGQSSYNEQFF; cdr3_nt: TGTGCCAGTAGTATAGGACAGAGCTCCTACAATGAGCAGTTCTTC
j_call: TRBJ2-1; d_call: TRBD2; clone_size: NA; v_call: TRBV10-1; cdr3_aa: CASSANLAGEQFF; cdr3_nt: TGCGCCAGCAGCGCAAATTTAGCGGGAGAGCAGTTCTTC
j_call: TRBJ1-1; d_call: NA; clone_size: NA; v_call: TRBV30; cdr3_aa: CAWITSGGSAFF; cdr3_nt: TGTGCCTGGATTACGTCGGGCGGGTCGGCTTTCTTT
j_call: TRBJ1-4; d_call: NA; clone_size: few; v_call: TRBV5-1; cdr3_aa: CASSSTGGSVNEKLFF; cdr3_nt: TGCGCCAGCAGCTCGACGGGAGGGTCGGTGAATGAAAAACTGTTTTTT
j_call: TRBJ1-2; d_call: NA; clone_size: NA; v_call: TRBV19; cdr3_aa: CASIPDGSANYGYTF; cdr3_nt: TGTGCCAGTATCCCGGACGGGTCAGCTAACTATGGCTACACCTTC
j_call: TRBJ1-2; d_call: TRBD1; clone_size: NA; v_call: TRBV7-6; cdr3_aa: CASSLGTGVGYTF; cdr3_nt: TGTGCCAGCAGCCTGGGGACAGGGGTGGGCTACACCTTC
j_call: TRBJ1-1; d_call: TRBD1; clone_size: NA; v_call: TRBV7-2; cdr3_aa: CASSYRGAYTEAFF; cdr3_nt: TGTGCCAGCAGTTACAGGGGCGCGTACACTGAAGCTTTCTTT
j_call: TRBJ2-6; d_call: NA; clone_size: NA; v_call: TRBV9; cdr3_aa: CASSPRHGANVLTF; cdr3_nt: TGTGCCAGCAGCCCCCGGCATGGGGCCAACGTCCTGACTTTC
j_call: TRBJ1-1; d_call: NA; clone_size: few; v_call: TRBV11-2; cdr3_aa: CASSLLDTEAFF; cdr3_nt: TGTGCCAGCAGCTTATTGGACACTGAAGCTTTCTTT
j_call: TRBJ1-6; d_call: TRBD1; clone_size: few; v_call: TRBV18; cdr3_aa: CASSPNRGQSPLHF; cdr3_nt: TGTGCCAGCTCACCAAACAGGGGGCAGAGTCCCCTCCACTTT
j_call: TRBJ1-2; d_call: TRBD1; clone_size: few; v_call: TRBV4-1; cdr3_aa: CASSQRGQGGYGYTF; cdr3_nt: TGCGCCAGCAGCCAAAGGGGACAGGGGGGCTATGGCTACACCTTC
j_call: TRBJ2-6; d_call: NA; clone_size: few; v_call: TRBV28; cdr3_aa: CASMEGSSGANVLTF; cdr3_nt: TGTGCCAGCATGGAGGGCTCTTCTGGGGCCAACGTCCTGACTTTC
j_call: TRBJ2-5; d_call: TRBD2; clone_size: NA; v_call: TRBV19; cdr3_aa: CASSTPLASKETQYF; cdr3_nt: TGTGCCAGTAGTACTCCACTAGCGTCTAAAGAGACCCAGTACTTC
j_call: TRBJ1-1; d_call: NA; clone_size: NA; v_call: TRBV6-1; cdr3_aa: CASSASGQNTEAFF; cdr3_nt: TGTGCCAGCAGTGCCTCCGGACAGAACACTGAAGCTTTCTTT
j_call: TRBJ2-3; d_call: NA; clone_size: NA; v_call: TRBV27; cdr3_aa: CASSYWPGTDTQYF; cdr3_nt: TGTGCCAGCAGTTACTGGCCGGGCACAGATACGCAGTATTTT
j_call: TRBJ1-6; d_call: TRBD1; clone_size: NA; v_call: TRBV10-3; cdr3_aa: CAINEQGSGNSPLHF; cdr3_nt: TGTGCCATCAACGAACAGGGGAGCGGTAACTCACCCCTCCACTTT
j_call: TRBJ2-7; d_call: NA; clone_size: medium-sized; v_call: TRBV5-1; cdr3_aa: CASSLAGTDVDEQYF; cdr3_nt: TGCGCCAGCAGCTTGGCCGGGACGGACGTAGACGAGCAGTACTTC
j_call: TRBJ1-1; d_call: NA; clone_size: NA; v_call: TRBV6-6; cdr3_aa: CASNPGLTPGGAFF; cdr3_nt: TGTGCCAGCAACCCCGGACTTACACCCGGTGGGGCTTTCTTT
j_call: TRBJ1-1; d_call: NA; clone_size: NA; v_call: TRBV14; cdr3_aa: CASSQDLIGEAFF; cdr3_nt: TGTGCCAGCAGCCAAGATCTAATAGGTGAAGCTTTCTTT
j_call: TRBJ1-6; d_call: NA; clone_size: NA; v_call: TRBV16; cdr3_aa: CASSPDRLQSPLHF; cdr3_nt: TGTGCCAGCAGCCCTGACAGACTCCAATCACCCCTCCACTTT
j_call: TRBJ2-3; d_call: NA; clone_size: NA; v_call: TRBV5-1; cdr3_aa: CASSPTRRGDTDTQYF; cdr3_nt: TGCGCCAGCAGCCCGACTAGACGGGGAGACACAGATACGCAGTATTTT
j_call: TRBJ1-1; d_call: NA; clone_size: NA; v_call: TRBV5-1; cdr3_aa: CASSLQPGNTEAFF; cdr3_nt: TGCGCCAGCAGCTTGCAGCCAGGGAACACTGAAGCTTTCTTT
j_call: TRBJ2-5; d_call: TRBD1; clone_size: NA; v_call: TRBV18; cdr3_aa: CASSPGQAKETQYF; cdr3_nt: TGTGCCAGCTCACCGGGACAGGCCAAAGAGACCCAGTACTTC
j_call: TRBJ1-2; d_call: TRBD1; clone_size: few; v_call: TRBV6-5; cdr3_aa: CASSWDRGDGYTF; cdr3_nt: TGTGCCAGCAGTTGGGACAGGGGAGACGGCTACACCTTC
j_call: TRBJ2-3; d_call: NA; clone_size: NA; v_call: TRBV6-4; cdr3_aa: CASSETTTSTDTQYF; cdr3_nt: TGTGCCAGCAGTGAGACGACAACTAGCACAGATACGCAGTATTTT
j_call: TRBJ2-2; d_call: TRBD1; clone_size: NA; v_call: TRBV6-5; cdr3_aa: CASRQGARGTGELFF; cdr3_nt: TGTGCCAGCAGACAGGGGGCGCGAGGCACCGGGGAGCTGTTTTTT
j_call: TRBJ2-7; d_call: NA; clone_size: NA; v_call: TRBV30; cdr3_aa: CAYRTVYEQYF; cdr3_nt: TGTGCCTACAGAACGGTCTACGAGCAGTACTTC